This T cell receptor beta chain was captured by sequencing in a study of cytomegalovirus exposure and HLA in healthy donors. V lost 6 bases and J lost 0; bases outside the gene matches: 10. The CDR3 has 17 amino acids. Germline CDR1 is LNHDA and CDR2 is SQIVND (reference sequence). The PCR used 60 Vbeta and 13 Jbeta primers. TCRdb keeps only in-frame clones here, not all; method: immunoSEQ multiplex PCR. This sample has 100,000 to 150,000 clones, with 75% to 85% found just once. This sequence originates from a man aged 25 to 45 in good health and CMV-seropositive. Sample: PBMCs. This chain links TRBV19 with TRBJ1-3, with TRBD1 matching 8 bases. The CDR3 sequence is CASSITRDRYSGNTIYF. For the CDR3, the DNA is TGTGCCAGTAGCATCACCAGGGACAGGTACTCTGGAAACACCATATATTTT.